This T cell receptor beta chain appears in the sequencing data of a study of patients and donors after allogeneic stem cell transplantation. MiXCR, run by TCRdb on the RT-PCR reads, gives a single entry per CDR3 protein. The sample has 15,000 to 20,000 distinct CDR3 sequences; roughly a quarter are singletons. This CDR3 comprises 16 residues. Per germline, CDR1 ENHRY and CDR2 SYGVKD. V lost 2 bases to trimming and J lost 2 bases, with 13 bases between them. This clonotype was counted ten times or more. The sequenced sample was blood, either unsorted or a sorted T cell fraction (not recorded which). This rearrangement joins TRBV10-3 to TRBJ1-5, with D uncertain. This sequence originates from a human donor who was either an allogeneic HSCT recipient or a stem cell or donor lymphocyte infusion donor (not recorded which). It is not recorded whose cells these are; they may come from a transplant donor. DNA of the CDR3: TGTGCCATCAGTGAGACCCTACTAGTGGGCAATCAGCCCCAGCATTTT. Translating it yields CAISETLLVGNQPQHF.